Listed below are T cell receptor beta chains from one sample, sequenced in a study of blood T cell repertoires in COVID-19. Generated by immunoSEQ multiplex PCR, the TCRdb table keeps only in-frame clones and is missing some. Of some 87,000 clones listed, roughly 79% are singletons. Sequenced material: peripheral blood. Every receptor here comes from a human donor in a cohort sampled during active COVID-19. CDR3s include the opening cysteine and the closing phenylalanine or tryptophan. The D gene is left open where the match is weak. Not every row has a clone size; where given, it reads once, few, many or a size class.

cdr3_nt	cdr3_aa	d_call	v_call	clone_size	j_call
TGTGCCAGCAGCTTAGGGAGAGACACAGATACGCAGTATTTT	CASSLGRDTDTQYF	-	TRBV7-6	-	TRBJ2-3
TGTGCCACCAGCGACGGGACAGCGGATGGCTACACCTTC	CATSDGTADGYTF	TRBD1	TRBV15	few	TRBJ1-2
TGTGCCAGCAGCCCCAGACTAGCGGGGGGGCGAAATGAGCAGTTCTTC	CASSPRLAGGRNEQFF	TRBD2	TRBV7-9	-	TRBJ2-1
TGCGCCAGTACCGGGACAGCTAATGAAAAACTGTTTTTT	CASTGTANEKLFF	TRBD1	TRBV5-1	-	TRBJ1-4
TGTGCCAGTAGTCCAGGACTAGGAGGGACCGGGGAGCTGTTTTTT	CASSPGLGGTGELFF	TRBD2	TRBV19	-	TRBJ2-2
TGCGCCAGCAGTCAATCTTCCGGGACAGGGCCGGTCGGCTATGGCTACACCTTC	CASSQSSGTGPVGYGYTF	TRBD1	TRBV23-1	-	TRBJ1-2
TGTGCCAGCAGCGGTGGACAGGGGACGAGCTCCTATAATTCACCCCTCCACTTT	CASSGGQGTSSYNSPLHF	TRBD1	TRBV9	-	TRBJ1-6
TGTGCCAGCAGCCAAGATCAAGTAGGGAGAAATGCCTACAATGAGCAGTTCTTC	CASSQDQVGRNAYNEQFF	-	TRBV4-2	-	TRBJ2-1
TGTGCCAGCACCTCGGTTGGAGGCACTGAAGCTTTCTTT	CASTSVGGTEAFF	-	TRBV12-3/TRBV12-4	-	TRBJ1-1
TGTGCCAGCAGTTTGGGACAGGGGCCCGGAAACACCATATATTTT	CASSLGQGPGNTIYF	TRBD1	TRBV27	-	TRBJ1-3
TGTGCCAGCAGCTATGACAGGACAAGGGAAAAACTGTTTTTT	CASSYDRTREKLFF	-	TRBV6-5	-	TRBJ1-4
TGTGCCAGCAGTTTGGGGGCGCCGTTGGTTTCTGGGGCCAACGTCCTGACTTTC	CASSLGAPLVSGANVLTF	-	TRBV27	-	TRBJ2-6
TGCGCCAGCAGTGATATTGGGACTAGCGGTCTCCAAGAGACCCAGTACTTC	CASSDIGTSGLQETQYF	TRBD2	TRBV10-2	-	TRBJ2-5
TGTGCCAGCAGCTTGAGTAGGGGGCGAACTGTAGAGCAGTTCTTC	CASSLSRGRTVEQFF	TRBD1	TRBV7-9	-	TRBJ2-1
TGTGCCACCAGTGATTCCTCAGGGGCGAACACCGGGGAGCTGTTTTTT	CATSDSSGANTGELFF	-	TRBV24-1	few	TRBJ2-2
TGTGCCAGCAGCTTAGCACAGGGCACCGGGGCCAACGTCCTGACTTTC	CASSLAQGTGANVLTF	-	TRBV7-9	-	TRBJ2-6
TGTGCCAGCAGCTTAGCAGGGTTACCACCCCTCCACTTT	CASSLAGLPPLHF	-	TRBV11-2	-	TRBJ1-6
TGCGCCAGCAGACCCTTGGACAGCCAAGAGACCCAGTACTTC	CASRPLDSQETQYF	-	TRBV5-1	-	TRBJ2-5
TGTGCCAGCAGCTTAGAGACGGGGACAGATACGCAGTATTTT	CASSLETGTDTQYF	-	TRBV7-8	-	TRBJ2-3
TGTGCCAGCAGCTTAGCGCACTCCCGGACACCGGGAAACACCATATATTTT	CASSLAHSRTPGNTIYF	-	TRBV7-9	-	TRBJ1-3
TGTGCCAGCAGTTTTAAGGGGACTCGCAATCAGCCCCAGCATTTT	CASSFKGTRNQPQHF	-	TRBV27	-	TRBJ1-5
TGTGCCAGCAGTTTAAGACAGGAGAACACTGAAGCTTTCTTT	CASSLRQENTEAFF	-	TRBV27	-	TRBJ1-1
TGTGCCAGCAGCCAAGAAACAGGGGTCACTGAAGCTTTCTTT	CASSQETGVTEAFF	TRBD1	TRBV4-2	-	TRBJ1-1
TGTGCCAGCAGCCATCTGGTGTGGTGGCACCCGAACACTGAAGCTTTCTTT	CASSHLVWWHPNTEAFF	-	TRBV14	once	TRBJ1-1
TGTGCCTGGAGGGGGGCCGACAATCAGCCCCAGCATTTT	CAWRGADNQPQHF	-	TRBV30	-	TRBJ1-5
TGTGCCAGTAGTTTCAGGGGGCGGGAGCTGTTTTTT	CASSFRGRELFF	TRBD1	TRBV19	-	TRBJ2-2
TGCGCCAGCAGCCGGGACAGTATTTACAATGAGCAGTTCTTC	CASSRDSIYNEQFF	TRBD1	TRBV5-1	once	TRBJ2-1
TGTGCCAGCAGCCCCCAAGCGGGATTCAAACAAGAGACCCAGTACTTC	CASSPQAGFKQETQYF	TRBD2	TRBV11-3	-	TRBJ2-5
TGTGCCAGCAGCGTAGAGGGGACAGGGGGTACGGGGGCTTTCTTT	CASSVEGTGGTGAFF	TRBD1	TRBV9	few	TRBJ1-1